Given below is one T cell receptor beta chain in context. What it recognizes is unknown. This record belongs to a study of immune evolution from preneoplasia to lung adenocarcinoma. Overall study findings and caveats: Normal lung had highest clonality; later lesions appeared denser, more diverse.

Sequencing was performed with immunoSEQ multiplex PCR; in TCRdb, only in-frame clones are kept and a portion is missing. The sample lists around 10,000 clones; approximately 80% were seen once. H&E slides confirmed each diagnosis, reviewed by two pathologists independently. V dropped 6 bases and J dropped 1; count of bases not matched to a gene: 7. The CDR3 length is 15 residues. The germline gives CDR1 SGHRS, CDR2 YFSETQ. Sequenced input: FFPE normal lung tissue adjacent to the tumor. The chain combines TRBV5-1 with TRBJ1-1; TRBD1 matches 9 bases. This clonotype was obtained from a person aged 55 to 70 with lung adenocarcinoma. Some clones in this sample may be carry-over from other donors' samples. For the CDR3, the DNA is TGCGCCAGCACGCCGCGGGGACAGGGGAACACTGAAGCTTTCTTT. This encodes CASTPRGQGNTEAFF.